These 15 T cell receptor beta chains were sequenced from one sample in a study of blood T cell repertoires in COVID-19. Assay used: immunoSEQ multiplex PCR; TCRdb lists only in-frame clones, some missing. The data show about 130,000 clones, with around 85% seen just once and approximately 18% held by the top ten. The sequencing sample was made of peripheral blood. The receptors derive from a man aged 25-40 years with COVID-19, enrolled during active disease.

With regard to this clone: Other DNA sequences in the sample encode the same CDR3. The genes are TRBV11-3 and TRBJ2-3; D is perhaps TRBD1 (5 bases). CDR3 length equals 14 residues. CDR1 and CDR2 from the germline V gene are SGHNT and YENEEA. The V gene lost 5 bases and the J gene lost 1 base, with 10 bases spanning the gap. CDR3 DNA sequence: TGTGCCAGCAGCCTCTTAGGGGGCACAGATACGCAGTATTTT. Its protein is CASSLLGGTDTQYF. The full variable domain, its missing parts supplied by reference TRBV11-3 and TRBJ2-3, is EAGVVQSPRYKIIEKKQPVAFWCNPISGHNTLYWYLQNLGQGPELLIRYENEEAVDDSQLPKDRFSAERLKGVDSTLKIQPAELGDSAVYLCASSLLGGTDTQYFGPGTRLTVL.

This chain links TRBV19 with TRBJ1-5; tentatively, D is TRBD1 (5 bases). Trimming took 5 bases from V and 3 from J, leaving 14 bases between them. The germline CDR1 and CDR2 sequences are LNHDA and SQIVND (reference sequence). The CDR3 has 15 amino acids. The CDR3 protein is CASSYQGWSNQPQHF. As DNA, the CDR3 is TGTGCCAGTAGTTACCAGGGATGGTCCAATCAGCCCCAGCATTTT.

J is TRBJ1-1 and V is TRBV5-4; 10 bases are a match to TRBD1. The V segment lost 4 bases and the J segment 1 base; nucleotides outside the gene matches: 4. Germline CDR1 and CDR2: SGHNT and YYREEE (reference sequence). There are 15 residues in the CDR3. The CDR3 sequence: CASSGRDRGNTEAFF. CDR3 nucleotide sequence: TGTGCCAGCAGCGGAAGGGACAGGGGGAACACTGAAGCTTTCTTT.

The V and J genes are TRBV19 and TRBJ1-6; the match to TRBD1 covers 9 bases. Germline V gene lookup returns CDR1 LNHDA and CDR2 SQIVND (reference sequence). V was pared by 6 bases and J by 14 bases, with 11 bases of the junction left unmatched. This CDR3 is built from 14 residues. This CDR3 reads CASRAHRGPLTLHF. DNA of the CDR3: TGTGCCAGTAGGGCTCACAGGGGGCCCCTCACCCTCCACTTT.

This chain uses TRBV11-2 with TRBJ2-1, with 11 bases lining up with TRBD2. V shed 5 bases and J 2 bases; nucleotides not matched to a gene: 5. CDR3 length: 16 residues. Germline V CDR1 and CDR2: SGHAT, FQNNGV. CDR3 nucleotides: TGTGCCAGCAGCCCGATAGCGGGAGGGCCCTACAATGAGCAGTTCTTC. Translation: CASSPIAGGPYNEQFF.

The V gene is TRBV2, the J gene TRBJ2-7; TRBD1 matches 8 bases. The CDR3 is made up of 14 amino acids. CDR1 SNHLY and CDR2 FYNNEI come from the germline V gene. V gave up 5 bases and J gave up 4 bases; unmatched junction bases: 7. The CDR3: CASSLDRGGYEQYF. CDR3 bases: TGTGCCAGCAGTCTAGACAGGGGCGGGTACGAGCAGTACTTC.

The table lists this clone with a count of one. The sample contains more than one DNA sequence encoding this CDR3. This sequence joins TRBV4-1 and TRBJ1-1, with D uncertain. CDR3 length: 15 residues. CDR1 is MGHRA, CDR2 YSYEKL, per germline. Trimming removed 3 bases at V and 0 bases at J, with 11 bases between. CDR3 nucleotides: TGCGCCAGCAGCCAGGGCGGGAACATGAACACTGAAGCTTTCTTT. Amino acid sequence: CASSQGGNMNTEAFF.

The table lists this clone with a count of one. The genes are TRBV28 and TRBJ1-2; the match to TRBD1 covers 8 bases. CDR1 and CDR2 from the germline V gene are MDHEN and SYDVKM. The CDR3 runs to 16 residues. With 8 bases clipped from V and 5 bases from J, the junction kept 16 bases outside the gene matches. The CDR3 here is CASSLGGQGAGYGYTF. In DNA form, the CDR3 reads TGTGCCAGCTCATTGGGAGGCCAGGGGGCAGGGTATGGCTACACCTTC.

The chain recombines TRBV6-5 with TRBJ2-1; 13 bases match TRBD2. The CDR3 spans 15 residues. Germline V CDR1 and CDR2: MNHEY, SVGAGI. V lost 2 bases to trimming and J lost 9 bases; unmatched junction nucleotides: 4. Written as DNA, the CDR3 is TGTGCCAGCAGTTACGGGACTAGCGGGATTGCTGAGCAGTTCTTC. Encoded protein: CASSYGTSGIAEQFF.

This clone has more than one count but fewer than ten. V and J are TRBV7-9 and TRBJ1-2; 10 bases are shared with TRBD1. The CDR3 is 16 amino acids. V shed 0 bases and J 8 bases; nucleotides not matched to a gene: 9. Germline V gene data show CDR1 as SEHNR and CDR2 as FQNEAQ (reference sequence). In nucleotides, the CDR3 is TGTGCCAGCAGCTTAGCCGATCGACAGGGGGCGAGGGGCTACACCTTC. It yields the protein CASSLADRQGARGYTF.

The chain couples TRBV2 to TRBJ1-2; 8 positions agree with TRBD1. Trimming cost V 7 bases and J 8 bases; bases outside gene matches: 9. The CDR3 extends over 13 amino acids. Germline V gene data show CDR1 as SNHLY and CDR2 as FYNNEI. CDR3 residues: CASTIQGAEGYTF. CDR3 nucleotides: TGTGCCAGCACTATCCAGGGGGCGGAAGGCTACACCTTC.

This clone has more than one count but fewer than ten. The J gene is TRBJ1-2, the V gene TRBV6-2 or TRBV6-3; 7 positions agree with TRBD1. Germline CDR1 is MNHEY and CDR2 is SVGEGT. This CDR3 has 15 residues. Germline trimming cut 5 bases from V and 5 bases from J; bases unmatched to any gene: 11. CDR3 DNA sequence: TGTGCCAGCAGTCCGGGACAGCCTCTTTGGTATGGCTACACCTTC. Residues: CASSPGQPLWYGYTF.

V usage is TRBV6-5 and J usage is TRBJ1-1, with D uncertain. The germline V and J ends were trimmed by 0 bases and 5 bases, with 4 bases remaining between them. This CDR3 contains 12 residues. Germline V gene lookup returns CDR1 MNHEY and CDR2 SVGAGI. Here the CDR3 DNA reads TGTGCCAGCAGTTACTCACGGACTGAAGCTTTCTTT. As protein: CASSYSRTEAFF.

This chain connects TRBV4-1 to TRBJ2-7; D remains ambiguous. Germline CDR1 MGHRA, CDR2 YSYEKL. This CDR3 comprises 15 residues. The V gene lost 1 base and the J gene lost 5 bases, with 15 bases spanning the gap. The CDR3 here is CASSQANLRENEQYF. CDR3 bases: TGCGCCAGCAGCCAAGCCAATCTTCGCGAGAACGAGCAGTACTTC.

V is TRBV14 and J is TRBJ2-3, with 7 bases fitting TRBD2. CDR3 length: 17 amino acids. Per the germline V gene, CDR1 is SGHDN and CDR2 is FVKESK. V lost 1 base, J lost 7 bases, and 14 bases stayed unmatched. CDR3 nucleotides: TGTGCCAGCAGCCAAGTCCCGGGACTAAGCCGCTCGTATACGCAGTATTTT. Amino acid sequence: CASSQVPGLSRSYTQYF.